This TCR beta chain came from a study of molecular identifiers for immune sequencing clone quantification. Looking at the study overall: In replicates, RNA from approximately 22,000 or 94,000 naive CD8 cells was split five ways, four sequenced. Study-level results: Clones carrying above 20 RNA copies accounted for over 99% of effector molecules, under 1% in naive cells.

TCRdb recomputed calls from the PCR reads with MiXCR, one row per CDR3 protein. The sample contains a few hundred thousand distinct CDR3 sequences, 20% to 25% of which appear only once. This clonotype has more than one count but fewer than ten. What it binds is unknown. Likely a read error: the CDR3 ends without its conserved phenylalanine or tryptophan. Libraries used roughly 17,000 to 1,000,000 sorted naive CD8 T cells and 10%, 30% or 50% RNA input. CD8+CD4-CCR7+CD45RA+ cells were sorted as naive CD8 T cells. Trimming removed 8 bases from V and 2 bases from J; junction bases left unmatched: 13. The CDR3 is made up of 15 amino acids. Germline loops: CDR1 DFQATT, CDR2 SNEGSKA (reference sequence).

The sample was naive CD8+ T cells from blood, with Jurkat cell RNA spiked in. Subset of the sample: FACS-sorted CD8+CD4-CCR7+CD45RA+ naive T cells. This chain connects TRBV20-1 to TRBJ2-7; 9 bases are shared with TRBD1. The clonotype was recovered from a human donor in good health. Some libraries in this study had Jurkat cell RNA spiked in. CDR3 sequence (DNA): TGCAGTAGCCGGGTTGGACAGGGGAGCACCTACGAGCAGTACCTC. Its translation: CSSRVGQGSTYEQYL.